Shown below are 22 T cell receptor beta chains from a single sample sequenced in a study of shared clonotypes between healthy human individuals. Sequencing used immunoSEQ multiplex PCR; TCRdb keeps in-frame clones, though not all of them. The data contain 640,000 or so clones, around 72% of them singletons. Sequencing was done on a sample of memory CD4+ T cells sorted from blood. The subset is: CD45RA-negative fraction. The receptor set was obtained from a woman aged 25 to 39 in good health.

The V and J genes are TRBV25-1 and TRBJ2-1, with D unresolved. V gave up 8 bases and J gave up 2 bases, with 13 bases separating them. The germline V gene encodes CDR1 MGHDK and CDR2 SYGVNS. This CDR3 is 14 amino acids long. CDR3 sequence reads: CASEKVEAYNEQFF. The CDR3 bases are TGTGCCAGCGAGAAGGTTGAAGCCTACAATGAGCAGTTCTTC. Looking up the rest from reference TRBV25-1 and TRBJ2-1 gives the full variable domain: EADIYQTPRYLVIGTGKKITLECSQTMGHDKMYWYQQDPGMELHLIHYSYGVNSTEKGDLSSESTVSRIRTEHFPLTLESARPSHTSQYLCASEKVEAYNEQFFGPGTRLTVL.

This sequence joins TRBV29-1 and TRBJ2-1, with 7 nucleotides matching TRBD1. The J segment lost 10 bases and the V segment lost 7 bases, leaving 7 bases of the junction unmatched. Germline CDR1 is SQVTM and CDR2 is ANQGSEA. This CDR3 comprises 11 residues. In nucleotides, the CDR3 is TGCAGCGGCAACAGGGGCAGGGAGCAGTTCTTC. The encoded protein is CSGNRGREQFF.

The V call is TRBV7-8, the J call TRBJ1-1; no firm D call. In germline, CDR1 is SGHVS, CDR2 FQNEAQ. The CDR3 consists of 16 residues. Trimming took off 2 bases at V and 4 bases at J, with 17 bases between the two ends. The CDR3 DNA sequence: TGTGCCAGCAGCTTAATGTTGGACGCGTCGGGCACTGAAGCTTTCTTT. Protein: CASSLMLDASGTEAFF.

On this clone itself: The same CDR3 also results from other DNA sequences found in this sample. V gene TRBV28 combines with J gene TRBJ1-2; possible D gene TRBD1, 5 bases. Per germline, CDR1 MDHEN and CDR2 SYDVKM. The CDR3 extends over 15 amino acids. Deletions cut 2 bases from V and 0 bases from J, with 10 bases between. The chain's CDR3 is CASSLGGTANYGYTF. The CDR3 nucleotides read TGTGCCAGCAGTTTAGGTGGGACCGCTAACTATGGCTACACCTTC.

V is TRBV7-9 and J is TRBJ1-3; D ambiguous. The CDR3 covers 11 residues. Germline-derived CDR1 and CDR2 are SEHNR and FQNEAQ (reference sequence). The CDR3 DNA reads as TGTGGGGTGGCTGCTGGAAACACCATATATTTT. As protein: CGVAAGNTIYF.

Note on this clone: This sample also contains other DNA sequences that code for the same CDR3. The chain recombines TRBV18 with TRBJ1-1; D unresolved. The V gene's germline CDR1 is KGHSH and CDR2 LQKENI. The CDR3 has 14 residues. V lost 1 base, J lost 3 bases, and 9 bases lay in between. CDR3 residues: CASSPRGADTEAFF. CDR3 in DNA: TGTGCCAGCTCACCACGGGGTGCGGACACTGAAGCTTTCTTT.

V is TRBV2 and J is TRBJ2-7, with D possibly TRBD2 on 6 matching bases. The CDR3 extends over 14 amino acids. Germline V gene lookup returns CDR1 SNHLY and CDR2 FYNNEI. V shed 7 bases and J shed 0 bases, with 13 bases lying between them. CDR3: CASITDGSSYEQYF. DNA of the CDR3: TGTGCCAGCATTACGGACGGGAGCTCCTACGAGCAGTACTTC.

This clone was counted only a few times. A much larger clone differs from this one at a single base, so this may be a read error. CDR3: CASSPDRDTQYF. CDR3 bases: TGTGCCAGCAGCCCGGACAGGGATACGCAGTATTTT. This rearrangement joins TRBV5-8 to TRBJ2-3; 7 nucleotides agree with TRBD1. Germline CDR1 SGHTS, CDR2 YDEGEE. V trimming: 4 bases; J trimming: 6 bases; junction bases outside the gene matches: 2. The CDR3 is 12 residues long.

This chain uses TRBV5-1 with TRBJ2-1, with D possibly TRBD1 on 5 matching bases. The CDR3 has 15 amino acids. The germline CDR1 and CDR2 sequences are SGHRS and YFSETQ. Trimming removed 3 bases from V and 5 bases from J, with 15 bases in between. The CDR3 spells CASSSGSSRDNEQFF. In nucleotides, the CDR3 is TGCGCCAGCAGCTCGGGCTCTTCCAGGGACAATGAGCAGTTCTTC.

The rearrangement links TRBV27 to TRBJ1-1; possible D gene TRBD1, 5 bases. Germline lookup yields CDR1 MNHEY and CDR2 SMNVEV (reference sequence). There are 13 residues in the CDR3. The V and J ends lost 3 bases and 7 bases respectively, with 12 bases between them. CDR3: CASSFTAGGEAFF. For the CDR3, the DNA is TGTGCCAGCAGTTTCACTGCCGGGGGTGAAGCTTTCTTT.

The chain is built from TRBV9 and TRBJ2-1, with TRBD2 matching over 11 bases. Germline-derived CDR1 and CDR2 are SGDLS and YYNGEE. This CDR3 region has 18 residues. V lost 0 bases to trimming and J lost 2 bases; unmatched junction nucleotides: 7. CDR3 bases: TGTGCCAGCAGCGTAGGTCCTAGCGGGAGGATTACCTACAATGAGCAGTTCTTC. Translation: CASSVGPSGRITYNEQFF.

This clone came up a few times. The genes are TRBV7-8 and TRBJ2-7; 7 bases line up with TRBD1. The CDR3 length is 13 residues. The V gene's germline CDR1 is SGHVS and CDR2 FQNEAQ. V was pared by 5 bases and J by 5 bases, with 6 bases of the junction left unmatched. The CDR3 region is CASSLKQGHEQYF. The CDR3 DNA follows: TGTGCCAGCAGCCTAAAACAGGGGCACGAGCAGTACTTC.

The rearrangement joins TRBV27 to TRBJ1-2; D remains ambiguous. CDR1 MNHEY and CDR2 SMNVEV come from the germline V gene (reference sequence). The V end was cut by 7 bases, the J end by 6 bases, with 15 bases between. CDR3 length: 13 residues. The DNA of the CDR3 is TGTGCCAGCACCCGAGACGGAAGACATGGCTACACCTTC. Its translation: CASTRDGRHGYTF.

This chain joins TRBV12-5 and TRBJ1-1, with D uncertain. The CDR3 is 18 residues long. Between the trimmed V and J ends, which lost 0 bases and 0 bases, there was a span of 17 bases. Per germline, CDR1 LGHNT and CDR2 FRNRAP. The CDR3 sequence: CASGLVLGPEGMNTEAFF. As DNA, the CDR3 is TGTGCTAGTGGTTTGGTACTTGGACCTGAGGGAATGAACACTGAAGCTTTCTTT.

V usage is TRBV2 and J usage is TRBJ1-3, with D perhaps TRBD1 (5 bases). Germline V gene data show CDR1 as SNHLY and CDR2 as FYNNEI. The CDR3 runs to 16 residues. Trimming cost V 1 base and J 3 bases, with 13 bases left between them. CDR3: CASSEGGPGLGNTIYF. For the CDR3, the DNA is TGTGCCAGCAGTGAAGGAGGACCGGGACTTGGAAACACCATATATTTT.

This clone has only one observation. V usage is TRBV25-1 and J usage is TRBJ2-3; tentatively, D is TRBD1 (6 bases). V lost 8 bases to trimming and J lost 4 bases, with 13 bases between them. This CDR3 has 13 residues. In germline, CDR1 is MGHDK, CDR2 SYGVNS. CDR3 residues: CASAKSGADTQYF. The DNA of the CDR3 is TGTGCCAGCGCCAAATCAGGGGCAGATACGCAGTATTTT.

This rearrangement joins TRBV28 to TRBJ1-5; D perhaps matches TRBD1 (6 bases). V lost 6 bases and J lost 13, with 16 bases in between. CDR3 size: 12 residues. Germline V gene lookup returns CDR1 MDHEN and CDR2 SYDVKM. The CDR3 region is CASSYWGGPQHF. In DNA, the CDR3 is TGTGCCAGCAGCTACTGGGGGGGGCCGCAGCATTTT.

This clone was recorded only once. This chain uses TRBV18 with TRBJ1-2, with a weak D call TRBD1 (5 bases). V gave up 0 bases and J gave up 4 bases, with 9 bases separating them. The CDR3 length is 14 residues. CDR1 and CDR2 (germline): KGHSH, LQKENI. The CDR3 DNA sequence: TGTGCCAGCTCACCACCGGGGACCCCCTATGGCTACACCTTC. This codes for CASSPPGTPYGYTF.

This chain connects TRBV7-9 to TRBJ2-1; D not certain. The CDR3 runs 12 residues. Germline CDR1 and CDR2: SEHNR and FQNEAQ (reference sequence). The V and J ends lost 5 bases and 12 bases respectively, with 14 bases between them. Written as DNA, the CDR3 is TGTGCCAGCAGCCAAGACGCGGAATGGCAGTTCTTC. Its protein is CASSQDAEWQFF. Looking up the rest from reference TRBV7-9 and TRBJ2-1 gives the full variable domain: DTGVSQNPRHKITKRGQNVTFRCDPISEHNRLYWYRQTLGQGPEFLTYFQNEAQLEKSRLLSDRFSAERPKGSFSTLEIQRTEQGDSAMYLCASSQDAEWQFFGPGTRLTVL.

The rearrangement links TRBV11-2 to TRBJ2-1; the match to TRBD1 covers 8 bases. There are 14 residues in the CDR3. Trimming at V came to 6 bases and at J to 8 bases, leaving 9 bases not matched to a gene. Germline V lookup: CDR1 SGHAT, CDR2 FQNNGV. The CDR3: CASRVDRARDEQFF. In DNA form, the CDR3 reads TGTGCCAGCAGGGTGGACAGGGCCAGGGATGAGCAGTTCTTC.

V usage is TRBV7-7 and J usage is TRBJ2-1; 10 positions match TRBD2. Trimming removed 1 base from V and 9 bases from J; junction bases left unmatched: 3. The CDR3 loop spans 14 amino acids. Germline V gene data show CDR1 as SSHAT and CDR2 as FNYEAQ (reference sequence). Written as DNA, the CDR3 is TGTGCCAGCAGCTTAGAGCGGGAGGGTCTTGAGCAGTTCTTC. It translates to CASSLEREGLEQFF.

The genes are TRBV5-1 and TRBJ2-2, with 9 bases aligning to TRBD1. This CDR3 comprises 15 residues. Looked up from germline, CDR1 is SGHRS and CDR2 is YFSETQ. V was pared by 0 bases and J by 4 bases, with 1 base of the junction left unmatched. The chain's CDR3 is CASSLGGQGTGELFF. DNA of the CDR3: TGCGCCAGCAGCTTGGGGGGACAGGGCACCGGGGAGCTGTTTTTT.